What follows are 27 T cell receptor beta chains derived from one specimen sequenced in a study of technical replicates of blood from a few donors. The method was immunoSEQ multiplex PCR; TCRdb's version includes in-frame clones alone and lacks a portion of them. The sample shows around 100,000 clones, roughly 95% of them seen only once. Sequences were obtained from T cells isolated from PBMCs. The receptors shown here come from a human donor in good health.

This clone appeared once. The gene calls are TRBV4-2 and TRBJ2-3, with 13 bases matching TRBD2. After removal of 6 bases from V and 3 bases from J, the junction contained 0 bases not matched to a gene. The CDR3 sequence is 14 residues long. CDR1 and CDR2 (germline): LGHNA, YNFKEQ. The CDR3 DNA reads TGTGCCAGCAGACTAGCGGGGGGGACAGATACGCAGTATTTT. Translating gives CASRLAGGTDTQYF.

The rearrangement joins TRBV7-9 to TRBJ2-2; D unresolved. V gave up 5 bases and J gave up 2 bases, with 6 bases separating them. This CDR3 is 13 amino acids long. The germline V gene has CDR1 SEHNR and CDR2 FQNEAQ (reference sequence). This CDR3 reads CASSPSNTGELFF. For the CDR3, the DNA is TGTGCCAGCAGCCCGTCCAACACCGGGGAGCTGTTTTTT.

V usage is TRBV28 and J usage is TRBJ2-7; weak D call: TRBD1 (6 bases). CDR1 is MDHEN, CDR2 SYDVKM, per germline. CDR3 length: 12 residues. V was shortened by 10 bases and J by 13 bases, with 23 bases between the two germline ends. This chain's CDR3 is CATKDRTVREYF. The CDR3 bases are TGTGCCACTAAGGACAGAACGGTTAGGGAATACTTC.

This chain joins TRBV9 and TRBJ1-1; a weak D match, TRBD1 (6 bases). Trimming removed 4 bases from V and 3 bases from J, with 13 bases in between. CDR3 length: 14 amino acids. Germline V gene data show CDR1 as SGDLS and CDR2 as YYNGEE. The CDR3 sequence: CASSNSRQDTEAFF. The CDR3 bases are TGTGCCAGCAGCAATTCACGACAGGACACTGAAGCTTTCTTT.

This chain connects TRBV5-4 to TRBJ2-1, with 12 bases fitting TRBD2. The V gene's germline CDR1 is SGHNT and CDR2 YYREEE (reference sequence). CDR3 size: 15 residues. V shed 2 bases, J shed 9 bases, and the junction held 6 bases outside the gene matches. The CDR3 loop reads CASSFFPGLAGEQFF. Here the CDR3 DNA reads TGTGCCAGCAGCTTCTTCCCGGGACTAGCGGGTGAGCAGTTCTTC.

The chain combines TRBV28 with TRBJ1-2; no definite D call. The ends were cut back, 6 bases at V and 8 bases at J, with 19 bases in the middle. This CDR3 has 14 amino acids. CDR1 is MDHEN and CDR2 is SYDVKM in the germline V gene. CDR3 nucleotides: TGTGCCAGCAGCCCGCTCTTGGTTTCTACCGGCTACACCTTC. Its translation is CASSPLLVSTGYTF.

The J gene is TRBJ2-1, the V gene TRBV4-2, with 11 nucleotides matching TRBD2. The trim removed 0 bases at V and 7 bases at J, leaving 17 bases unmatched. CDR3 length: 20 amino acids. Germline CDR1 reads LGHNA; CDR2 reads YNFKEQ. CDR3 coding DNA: TGTGCCAGCAGCCAAGACTATCTAGCGGGGGGAGAGACGAGGGGTAATGAGCAGTTCTTC. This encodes CASSQDYLAGGETRGNEQFF.

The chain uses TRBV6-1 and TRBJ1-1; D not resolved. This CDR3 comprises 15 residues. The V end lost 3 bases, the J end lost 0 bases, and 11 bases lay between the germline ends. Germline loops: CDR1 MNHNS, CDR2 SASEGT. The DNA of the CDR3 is TGTGCCAGCAGTGAGATGCGGGATATGAACACTGAAGCTTTCTTT. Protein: CASSEMRDMNTEAFF.

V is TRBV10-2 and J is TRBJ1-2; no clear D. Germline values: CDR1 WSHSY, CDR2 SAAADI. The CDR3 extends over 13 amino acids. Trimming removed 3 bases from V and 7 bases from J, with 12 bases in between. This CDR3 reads CASSDSRSGGYTF. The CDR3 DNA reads TGCGCCAGCAGTGACTCAAGGAGCGGTGGCTACACCTTC.

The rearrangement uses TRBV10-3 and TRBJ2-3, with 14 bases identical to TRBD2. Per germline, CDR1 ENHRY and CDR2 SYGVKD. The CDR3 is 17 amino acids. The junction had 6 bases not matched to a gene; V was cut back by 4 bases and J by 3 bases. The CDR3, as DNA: TGTGCCATCAGTGCCGGGACTAGCGGGAGAGGGACAGATACGCAGTATTTT. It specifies CAISAGTSGRGTDTQYF.

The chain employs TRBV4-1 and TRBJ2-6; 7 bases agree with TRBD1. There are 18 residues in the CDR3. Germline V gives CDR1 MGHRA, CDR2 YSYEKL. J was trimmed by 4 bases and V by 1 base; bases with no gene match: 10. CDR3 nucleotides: TGCGCCAGCAGCCAAGCGAGGGGGCGAAAGGAAGGGGCCAACGTCCTGACTTTC. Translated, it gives CASSQARGRKEGANVLTF.

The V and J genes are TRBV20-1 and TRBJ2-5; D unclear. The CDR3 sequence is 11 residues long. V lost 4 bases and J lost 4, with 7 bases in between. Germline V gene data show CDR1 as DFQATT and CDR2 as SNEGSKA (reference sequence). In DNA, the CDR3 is TGCAGTGCTATGACTGGAGAGACCCAGTACTTC. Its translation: CSAMTGETQYF.

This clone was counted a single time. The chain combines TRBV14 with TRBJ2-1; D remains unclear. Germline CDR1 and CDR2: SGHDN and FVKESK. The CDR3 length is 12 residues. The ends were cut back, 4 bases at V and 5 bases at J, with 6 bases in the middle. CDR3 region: CASSPSHNEQFF. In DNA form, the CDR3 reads TGTGCCAGCAGCCCTAGTCACAATGAGCAGTTCTTC.

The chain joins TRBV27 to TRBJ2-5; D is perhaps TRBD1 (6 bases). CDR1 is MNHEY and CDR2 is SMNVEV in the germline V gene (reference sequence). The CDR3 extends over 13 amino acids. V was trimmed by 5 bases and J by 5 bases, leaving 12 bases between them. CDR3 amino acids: CASSTQGSETQYF. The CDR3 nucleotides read TGTGCCAGCAGTACACAGGGAAGTGAGACCCAGTACTTC.

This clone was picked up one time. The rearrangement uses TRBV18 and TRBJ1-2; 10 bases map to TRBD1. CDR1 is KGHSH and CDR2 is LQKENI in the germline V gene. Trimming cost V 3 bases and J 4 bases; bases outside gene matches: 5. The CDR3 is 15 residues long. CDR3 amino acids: CASSPGQGLRYGYTF. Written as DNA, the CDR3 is TGTGCCAGCTCACCGGGACAGGGGCTCCGCTATGGCTACACCTTC.

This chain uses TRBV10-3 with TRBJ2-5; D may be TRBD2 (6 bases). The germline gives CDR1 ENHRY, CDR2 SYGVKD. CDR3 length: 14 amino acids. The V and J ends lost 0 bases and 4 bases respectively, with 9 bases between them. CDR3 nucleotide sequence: TGTGCCATCAGTGAGTCGGAGGGAGCAGAGACCCAGTACTTC. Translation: CAISESEGAETQYF.

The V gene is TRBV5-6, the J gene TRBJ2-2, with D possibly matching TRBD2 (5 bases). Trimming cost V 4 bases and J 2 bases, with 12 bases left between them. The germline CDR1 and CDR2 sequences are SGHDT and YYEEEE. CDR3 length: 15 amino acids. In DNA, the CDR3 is TGTGCCAGCAGCACCGGACTGGTTAACACCGGGGAGCTGTTTTTT. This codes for CASSTGLVNTGELFF.

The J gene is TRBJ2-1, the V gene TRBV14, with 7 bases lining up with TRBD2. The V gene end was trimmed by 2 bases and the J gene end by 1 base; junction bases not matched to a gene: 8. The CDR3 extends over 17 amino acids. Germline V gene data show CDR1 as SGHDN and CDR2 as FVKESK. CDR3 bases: TGTGCCAGCAGCCAAAATCGGGGGGTCGTGTCCTACAATGAGCAGTTCTTC. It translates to CASSQNRGVVSYNEQFF.

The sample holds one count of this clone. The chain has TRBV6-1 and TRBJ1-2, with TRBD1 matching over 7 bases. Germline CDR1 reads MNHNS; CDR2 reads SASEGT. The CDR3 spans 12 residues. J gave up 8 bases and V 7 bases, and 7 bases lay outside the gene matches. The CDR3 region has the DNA TGTGCCAGCATTCGGGACAGCCAAGGCTACACCTTC. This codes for CASIRDSQGYTF.

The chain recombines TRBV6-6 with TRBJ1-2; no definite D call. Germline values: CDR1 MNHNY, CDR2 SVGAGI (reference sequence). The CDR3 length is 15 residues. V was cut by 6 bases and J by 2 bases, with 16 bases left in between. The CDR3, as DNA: TGTGCCAGCAGCCGCCGAAATGACGGGAACTATGGCTACACCTTC. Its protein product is CASSRRNDGNYGYTF.

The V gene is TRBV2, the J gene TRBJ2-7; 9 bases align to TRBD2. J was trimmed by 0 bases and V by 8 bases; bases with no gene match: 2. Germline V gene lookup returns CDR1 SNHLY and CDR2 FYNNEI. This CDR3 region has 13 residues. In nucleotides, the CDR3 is TGTGCCAGCCTAGCGGGGAGCTCCTACGAGCAGTACTTC. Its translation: CASLAGSSYEQYF.

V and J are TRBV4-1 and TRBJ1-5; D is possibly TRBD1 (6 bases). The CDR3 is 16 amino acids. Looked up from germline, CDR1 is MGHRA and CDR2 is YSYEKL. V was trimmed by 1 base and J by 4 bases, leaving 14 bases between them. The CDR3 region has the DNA TGCGCCAGCAGCCAAGTTACAGGGTCTGGGAATCAGCCCCAGCATTTT. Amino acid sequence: CASSQVTGSGNQPQHF.

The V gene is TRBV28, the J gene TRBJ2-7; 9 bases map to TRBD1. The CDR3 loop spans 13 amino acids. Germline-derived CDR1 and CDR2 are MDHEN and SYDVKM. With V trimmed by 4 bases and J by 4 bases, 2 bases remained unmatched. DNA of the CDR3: TGTGCCAGCAGTTCGGGACAGGGATACGAGCAGTACTTC. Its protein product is CASSSGQGYEQYF.

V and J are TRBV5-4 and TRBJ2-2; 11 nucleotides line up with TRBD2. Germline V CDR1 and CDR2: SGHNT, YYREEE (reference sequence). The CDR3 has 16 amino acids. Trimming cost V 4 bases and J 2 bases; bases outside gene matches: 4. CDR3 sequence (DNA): TGTGCCAGCAGCCCACTAGCGGGAGACAACACCGGGGAGCTGTTTTTT. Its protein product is CASSPLAGDNTGELFF.

Here the CDR3 DNA reads TGCGCCAGCAGCCCCAGCGGAGGTAGCTCCTACGAGCAGTACTTC. As protein: CASSPSGGSSYEQYF. The gene calls are TRBV5-1 and TRBJ2-7, with TRBD2 as a possible D gene (5 bases). The CDR3 runs 15 residues. The germline V gene encodes CDR1 SGHRS and CDR2 YFSETQ. V dropped 4 bases and J dropped 0 bases, with 14 bases sitting between them.

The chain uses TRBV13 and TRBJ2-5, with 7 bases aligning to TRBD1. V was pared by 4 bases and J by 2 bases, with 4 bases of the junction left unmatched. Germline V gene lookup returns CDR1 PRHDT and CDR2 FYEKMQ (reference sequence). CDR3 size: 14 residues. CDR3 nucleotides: TGTGCCAGCAGCTGGGGACAGATACAAGAGACCCAGTACTTC. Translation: CASSWGQIQETQYF.

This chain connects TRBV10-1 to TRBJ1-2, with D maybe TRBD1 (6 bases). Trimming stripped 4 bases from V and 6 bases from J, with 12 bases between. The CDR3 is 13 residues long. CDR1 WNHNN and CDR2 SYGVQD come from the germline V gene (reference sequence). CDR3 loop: CASSAGDQDGYTF. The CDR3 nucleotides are TGCGCCAGCAGTGCAGGGGATCAGGATGGCTACACCTTC.